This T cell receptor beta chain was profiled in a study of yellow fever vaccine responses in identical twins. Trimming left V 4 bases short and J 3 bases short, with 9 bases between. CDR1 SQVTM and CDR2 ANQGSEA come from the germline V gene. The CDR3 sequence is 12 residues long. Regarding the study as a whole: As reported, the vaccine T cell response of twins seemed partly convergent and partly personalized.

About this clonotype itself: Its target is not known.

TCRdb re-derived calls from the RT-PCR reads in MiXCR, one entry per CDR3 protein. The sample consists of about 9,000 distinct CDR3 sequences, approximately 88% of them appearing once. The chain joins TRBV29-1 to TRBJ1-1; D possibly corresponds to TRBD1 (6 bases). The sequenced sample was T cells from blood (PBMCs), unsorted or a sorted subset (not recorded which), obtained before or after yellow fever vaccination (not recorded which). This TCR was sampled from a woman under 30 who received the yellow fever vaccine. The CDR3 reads CSVVRGYTEAFF. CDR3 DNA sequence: TGCAGCGTTGTCAGGGGATACACTGAAGCTTTCTTT.